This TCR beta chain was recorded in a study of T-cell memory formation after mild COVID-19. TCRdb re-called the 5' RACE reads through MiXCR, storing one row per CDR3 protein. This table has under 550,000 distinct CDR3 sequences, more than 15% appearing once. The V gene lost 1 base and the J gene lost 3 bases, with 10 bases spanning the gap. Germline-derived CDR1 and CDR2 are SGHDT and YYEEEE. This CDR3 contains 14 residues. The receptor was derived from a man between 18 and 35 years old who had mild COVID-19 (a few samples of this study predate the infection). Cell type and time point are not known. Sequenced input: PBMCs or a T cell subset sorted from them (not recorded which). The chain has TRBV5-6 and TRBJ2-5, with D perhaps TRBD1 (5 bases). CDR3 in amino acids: CASSLPGMEETQYF. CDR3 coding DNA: TGTGCCAGCAGCTTGCCAGGGATGGAAGAGACCCAGTACTTC.